The 21 T cell receptor beta chains reported below all come from one sample, sequenced in a study of cytomegalovirus exposure and HLA in healthy donors. PCR was performed using 60 Vbeta and 13 Jbeta primers. Produced via immunoSEQ multiplex PCR; TCRdb's table is partial and in-frame only. This table has fewer than 350,000 clones, around 90% appearing once. Material for sequencing was PBMCs. These TCRs come from a woman between 18 and 29 years old in good health and CMV-seronegative.

This rearrangement joins TRBV6-1 to TRBJ2-5; D is perhaps TRBD2 (5 bases). The CDR3 totals 13 residues. Germline-derived CDR1 and CDR2 are MNHNS and SASEGT. V was pared by 1 base and J by 9 bases, with 12 bases between. As DNA, the CDR3 is TGTGCCAGCAGTGAAGAACCGGGGTCGGCCCAGTACTTC. Protein product: CASSEEPGSAQYF.

The chain has TRBV27 and TRBJ1-2, with TRBD1 as a possible D gene (6 bases). The CDR3 has 16 amino acids. Per germline, CDR1 MNHEY and CDR2 SMNVEV (reference sequence). Trimming cost V 3 bases and J 2 bases, with 16 bases left between them. DNA of the CDR3: TGTGCCAGCAGTTTGTACCCCCCCGACAGGAACTATGGCTACACCTTC. Protein sequence: CASSLYPPDRNYGYTF.

DNA for the CDR3: TGTGCCAGCAGTGTGAGGGCGGGGGGGCCGGCAGATACGCAGTATTTT. This codes for CASSVRAGGPADTQYF. The chain links TRBV2 to TRBJ2-3; TRBD2 matches 9 bases. J gave up 4 bases and V 4 bases, and 9 bases lay outside the gene matches. The CDR3 length is 16 residues. CDR1 is SNHLY and CDR2 is FYNNEI in the germline V gene.

V gene TRBV19 combines with J gene TRBJ1-5, with 9 nucleotides matching TRBD1. Germline V lookup: CDR1 LNHDA, CDR2 SQIVND (reference sequence). Trimming removed 7 bases from V and 7 bases from J; junction bases left unmatched: 11. This CDR3 contains 15 residues. The CDR3 DNA sequence: TGTGCCAGTACCCTAAGTGGGACAGGGTGGCAGCCCCAGCATTTT. The encoded protein is CASTLSGTGWQPQHF.

The chain links TRBV29-1 to TRBJ2-5; 12 nucleotides match TRBD2. This CDR3 comprises 15 residues. The ends lost 4 bases at V and 6 bases at J; junction bases unmatched: 9. Germline CDR1 reads SQVTM; CDR2 reads ANQGSEA. This CDR3 reads CSVAPSGGAEKTQYF. Written as DNA, the CDR3 is TGCAGCGTTGCTCCTAGCGGGGGGGCCGAAAAGACCCAGTACTTC.

The J gene is TRBJ1-2, the V gene TRBV14, with a weak D call TRBD1 (6 bases). Trimming left V 1 base short and J 8 bases short, with 11 bases between. Germline V gives CDR1 SGHDN, CDR2 FVKESK. This CDR3 spans 13 amino acids. The DNA for the CDR3 is TGTGCCAGCAGCCAAGCAGGGGCGTCAGGCTACACCTTC. This translates into CASSQAGASGYTF. The full variable domain, completed using reference TRBV14 and TRBJ1-2, is EAGVTQFPSHSVIEKGQTVTLRCDPISGHDNLYWYRRVMGKEIKFLLHFVKESKQDESGMPNNRFLAERTGGTYSTLKVQPAELEDSGVYFCASSQAGASGYTFGSGTRLTVV.

The CDR3 region is CASSLVSSFGEQYF. CDR3 in DNA: TGTGCCAGCAGCTTAGTTAGTAGTTTTGGTGAGCAGTACTTC. This sequence joins TRBV11-2 and TRBJ2-7; D unclear. Germline V gives CDR1 SGHAT, CDR2 FQNNGV. Trimming cost V 1 base and J 7 bases, with 14 bases left between them. This CDR3 comprises 14 residues.

This chain uses TRBV6-6 with TRBJ2-1, with 8 bases aligning to TRBD2. There are 15 residues in the CDR3. J was trimmed by 4 bases and V by 5 bases; bases with no gene match: 7. Germline V gives CDR1 MNHNY, CDR2 SVGAGI (reference sequence). The CDR3 DNA reads TGTGCCAGCAGTCGGGGACTAGTACTTTACAATGAGCAGTTCTTC. Translation gives CASSRGLVLYNEQFF.

CDR3 in DNA: TGTGCCAGTAGTGCAGGGGTCTATGGCTACACCTTC. Translating gives CASSAGVYGYTF. The rearrangement uses TRBV19 and TRBJ1-2, with D possibly matching TRBD1 (6 bases). The V gene lost 5 bases and the J gene lost 4 bases, with 8 bases spanning the gap. The CDR3 spans 12 residues. Germline CDR1 LNHDA, CDR2 SQIVND (reference sequence).

The rearrangement links TRBV19 to TRBJ2-4; D is possibly TRBD1 (5 bases). CDR3 length: 16 residues. V was trimmed by 5 bases and J by 0 bases, leaving 14 bases between them. Germline assignment: CDR1 LNHDA and CDR2 SQIVND (reference sequence). The CDR3 region has the DNA TGTGCCAGTAGTGAAACAGGCTCCCTAGCCAAAAACATTCAGTACTTC. The encoded protein is CASSETGSLAKNIQYF.

The chain links TRBV2 to TRBJ2-7; TRBD1 agrees at 12 bases. Germline V gives CDR1 SNHLY, CDR2 FYNNEI. J lost 6 bases, V lost 9 bases, and 9 bases had no gene match. The CDR3 length is 14 residues. The CDR3 sequence is CARAGTGGASEQYF. The CDR3 DNA reads as TGTGCCAGAGCCGGGACAGGGGGCGCGTCCGAGCAGTACTTC.

The CDR3 DNA reads as TGTGCCATCAGTGAGGGACTAGCGGGGGAAGGGGATACGCAGTATTTT. This sequence encodes CAISEGLAGEGDTQYF. V usage is TRBV10-3 and J usage is TRBJ2-3; 13 positions agree with TRBD2. Germline V CDR1 and CDR2: ENHRY, SYGVKD. The CDR3 sequence is 16 residues long. V was pared by 2 bases and J by 6 bases, with 5 bases of the junction left unmatched.

The DNA for the CDR3 is TGTGCCAGCAGTGAGGGACAGGACGATCGAAAACTGTTTTTT. This encodes CASSEGQDDRKLFF. This chain uses TRBV2 with TRBJ1-4; 8 positions agree with TRBD1. The CDR3 runs to 14 residues. With V trimmed by 3 bases and J by 10 bases, 7 bases remained unmatched. Germline V gene data show CDR1 as SNHLY and CDR2 as FYNNEI.

V usage is TRBV9 and J usage is TRBJ2-7, with D maybe TRBD2 (5 bases). Per the germline V gene, CDR1 is SGDLS and CDR2 is YYNGEE. V gave up 2 bases and J gave up 4 bases, with 10 bases separating them. This CDR3 comprises 13 residues. The CDR3 sequence is CASSVGEMYEQYF. The DNA of the CDR3 is TGTGCCAGCAGCGTTGGGGAGATGTACGAGCAGTACTTC. Together with reference TRBV9 and TRBJ2-7, the CDR3 gives the full variable domain: DSGVTQTPKHLITATGQRVTLRCSPRSGDLSVYWYQQSLDQGLQFLIQYYNGEERAKGNILERFSAQQFPDLHSELNLSSLELGDSALYFCASSVGEMYEQYFGPGTRLTVT.

The sample holds one count of this clone. The J gene is TRBJ1-5, the V gene TRBV7-6, with 9 nucleotides matching TRBD1. Germline trimming cut 4 bases from V and 7 bases from J; bases unmatched to any gene: 14. This CDR3 is built from 17 residues. Germline CDR1 SGHVS, CDR2 FNYEAQ. The CDR3 region is CASSSGTGPKGRQPQHF. CDR3 coding DNA: TGTGCCAGCAGCTCGGGGACAGGGCCCAAGGGAAGGCAGCCCCAGCATTTT.

The V call is TRBV5-4, the J call TRBJ2-2, with 8 nucleotides matching TRBD2. Germline CDR1 and CDR2: SGHNT and YYREEE (reference sequence). The CDR3 consists of 16 residues. V was pared by 4 bases and J by 3 bases, with 8 bases of the junction left unmatched. CDR3 sequence (DNA): TGTGCCAGCAGCCCCCAGGGGCGGGGGGACACCGGGGAGCTGTTTTTT. Its translation: CASSPQGRGDTGELFF.

The chain employs TRBV9 and TRBJ2-1; the D gene is possibly TRBD2 (6 bases). Per the germline V gene, CDR1 is SGDLS and CDR2 is YYNGEE. CDR3 size: 14 residues. V lost 0 bases and J 7 bases, leaving 11 bases between the germline ends. CDR3 amino acids: CASSVDGGSNEQFF. CDR3 bases: TGTGCCAGCAGCGTAGATGGAGGGAGTAATGAGCAGTTCTTC.

This clone was detected only a few times. The chain is built from TRBV6-1 and TRBJ2-7, with 8 bases aligning to TRBD1. The junction had 7 bases not matched to a gene; V was cut back by 4 bases and J by 8 bases. CDR3 length: 13 residues. Per germline, CDR1 MNHNS and CDR2 SASEGT. CDR3 sequence (DNA): TGTGCCAGCAGTGTGAACCAGGGGGCTCAGCAGTACTTC. It translates to CASSVNQGAQQYF.

The V gene is TRBV19, the J gene TRBJ1-1; 10 bases line up with TRBD1. V shed 4 bases, J shed 1 base, and the junction held 3 bases outside the gene matches. CDR3 length: 15 residues. The germline CDR1 and CDR2 sequences are LNHDA and SQIVND (reference sequence). CDR3 sequence: CASSTRDRGNTEAFF. The CDR3 coding sequence is TGTGCCAGTAGTACCCGGGACAGGGGGAACACTGAAGCTTTCTTT.

The V gene is TRBV2, the J gene TRBJ2-3, with 7 positions matching TRBD2. V shed 0 bases and J 0 bases; nucleotides not matched to a gene: 18. This CDR3 has 21 residues. CDR1 SNHLY and CDR2 FYNNEI come from the germline V gene. CDR3 in amino acids: CASSEARASGRYLTSTDTQYF. Here the CDR3 DNA reads TGTGCCAGCAGTGAAGCTAGGGCTAGCGGCAGATACCTCACTAGCACAGATACGCAGTATTTT. Filled out from reference TRBV2 and TRBJ2-3, the complete variable domain reads EPEVTQTPSHQVTQMGQEVILRCVPISNHLYFYWYRQILGQKVEFLVSFYNNEISEKSEIFDDQFSVERPDGSNFTLKIRSTKLEDSAMYFCASSEARASGRYLTSTDTQYFGPGTRLTVL.

The chain uses TRBV2 and TRBJ1-3, with 7 nucleotides matching TRBD1. Trimming at V came to 8 bases and at J to 3 bases, leaving 7 bases not matched to a gene. Germline V CDR1 and CDR2: SNHLY, FYNNEI. CDR3 length: 14 amino acids. This CDR3 is CASQTGVGGNTIYF. CDR3 nucleotide sequence: TGTGCCAGCCAAACAGGGGTGGGTGGAAACACCATATATTTT.